The TCR beta chain under discussion was sequenced for a study of cytomegalovirus exposure and HLA in healthy donors. Study-wide results and caveats: Some V segments, TRBV6-2 and TRBV6-3 among them, were indistinguishable and were therefore excluded. Reports state that TCR beta sequences accurately predicted most subjects' HLA-A and HLA-B alleles. There was a cluster of highly shared sequence variants that was likely a sequencing artifact. In a later analysis, a genetic analysis reported fewer productive-TCR N-insertions in an Asian-associated ancestry cluster than the cohort average.

60 Vbeta and 13 Jbeta primers were used in PCR. Using immunoSEQ multiplex PCR, the repertoire was profiled, and TCRdb retains in-frame clones only, with some absent. The data show 150,000 to 200,000 clones, 65% to 90% seen once. The germline V and J ends were trimmed by 7 bases and 6 bases, with 18 bases remaining between them. The CDR3 is made up of 14 amino acids. Per the germline V gene, CDR1 is LNHDA and CDR2 is SQIVND (reference sequence). In its sample, this clone was seen once. What it binds is not known. This receptor was obtained from a woman aged 45-60 years in good health and CMV-seronegative. V usage is TRBV19 and J usage is TRBJ1-1, with unresolved D. The sequencing sample was made of PBMCs. CDR3 loop: CASKVDVRHSEAFF. CDR3 coding DNA: TGTGCCAGTAAAGTGGATGTTCGACATTCTGAAGCTTTCTTT.